This T cell receptor (beta chain) stems from a study of T-cell memory formation after mild COVID-19 (dated by TCRdb to the early 2020s). Describing the broader study: TCR sequence clusters from the two donors were found to be largely donor specific. The cohort was made up of two young adult volunteers, one female and one male, who were previously healthy. Longitudinal TCRalpha and TCRbeta repertoire sequencing tracked T-cell clones expanding and contracting after mild COVID-19 in a couple of donors.

Ficoll-Paque density gradient centrifugation was used to isolate PBMCs. This clonotype appeared a few times. Its antigen target is currently unknown. No much larger clone exists at a distance of one base, and base qualities are not known. Paper-wide results and their limitations: Some responding clones were detected in pre-infection memory, which suggested that pre-existing cross-reactive memory T cells had joined the SARS-CoV-2 response. Contracting CD4+ clones were located mainly in the CM and EM memory subsets, whereas CD8+ clones were found to be enriched in EMRA. Clones that contracted from day 15 to 85 showed balanced CD4/CD8 phenotypes, whereas a second wave of clones that expanded from day 15 to 37 leaned towards CD4+. The study covered only two mild cases, and larger cohorts including severe cases with pre-infection samples were considered necessary. SARS-CoV-2 specificity of the second-wave clones peaking on day 37 was not confirmed.

The sample was run on an Illumina NovaSeq 6000. cDNA libraries for TCRalpha and TCRbeta were prepared by 5'RACE using constant-segment primers, with sample barcodes and unique molecular identifiers added. RNA was extracted from every sample with Trizol reagent. The libraries were amplified in two PCR steps, and the second step added a second sample barcode and Illumina TruSeq adapters. Sequencing of the libraries was done on an Illumina NovaSeq, producing 2 x 150 bp paired-end reads. The source study handled its data this way. Demultiplexing of reads and collapsing into UMI-guided consensus sequences were performed with migec v1.2.7. With mixcr v2.1.11, UMI consensuses were aligned to TRA and TRB V and J templates and assembled into clonotypes. A clonotype was counted as expanded or contracted only when both edgeR and NoisET called the clonotype significant, with the noise models trained on biological replicates. For edgeR calls, a false discovery rate-adjusted p below 0.01 and a log2 fold-change threshold of 1 were applied. As an exploratory analysis of dynamics, max-normalized trajectories of the 1000 most abundant clonotypes were examined with PCA combined with hierarchical clustering. Each responding clone was given a CD4 or CD8 phenotype based on the CD4+ and CD8+ repertoires, which had been sequenced separately. The public reads were reprocessed in TCRdb via fastp at Q25 and MiXCR, keeping in-frame beta chains. For every CDR3 protein sequence, its rows merge into one entry that carries the most common genes and DNA. None of the V and J calls come from the authors' own analysis; TCRdb made them. Counted in this sample were 100,000 to 150,000 distinct CDR3 sequences; about a sixth of them appeared once. The biggest ten clones account for roughly 5% of the sample.

This clonotype originated in a man between 18 and 29 years old who had mild COVID-19 (a few samples of this study predate the infection). The sample titles of this study are shuffled in the database, so cell type and time point are left out; the donor was told from shared clones. The sequencing input was PBMCs or a T cell subset sorted from them (not recorded which).

The CDR3 here reads CASSLGPSGEETQYF. Read as DNA, the sequence is TGCGCCAGCAGCTTGGGTCCTAGCGGGGAGGAGACCCAGTACTTC. The rearranged chain carries TRBV5-1 and TRBJ2-5, with TRBD2 identical over 9 junction bases. The CDR1 and CDR2 encoded by the germline V gene are SGHRS and YFSETQ. The CDR3 spans 15 residues, from the cysteine through the phenylalanine. The entry retains the CDR3 DNA only, 45 bases that are in frame from base 1. After removal of 0 bases from V and 5 bases from J, the junction retains 5 bases not matched to a gene.